A few counts support the clone carrying this T cell receptor beta chain. One Seattle source followed patients from active infection through their disease course. This entry is derived from a study of blood T cell repertoires in COVID-19. This CDR3 spans 15 amino acids. V lost 4 bases and J 2 bases, leaving 12 bases between the germline ends. Germline V CDR1 and CDR2: MGHRA, YSYEKL. Profiling relied on immunoSEQ multiplex PCR, and the TCRdb table lists in-frame clones only, not all of them. The data show approximately 390,000 clones, about 87% seen once. The specimen was peripheral blood. This TCR was sampled from a woman aged 60-75 years with COVID-19, enrolled during active disease. This chain joins TRBV4-1 and TRBJ1-5; D remains ambiguous. The CDR3 sequence is CASSPRGRGNQPQHF. CDR3 DNA sequence: TGCGCCAGCAGCCCCCGCGGGCGAGGCAATCAGCCCCAGCATTTT.